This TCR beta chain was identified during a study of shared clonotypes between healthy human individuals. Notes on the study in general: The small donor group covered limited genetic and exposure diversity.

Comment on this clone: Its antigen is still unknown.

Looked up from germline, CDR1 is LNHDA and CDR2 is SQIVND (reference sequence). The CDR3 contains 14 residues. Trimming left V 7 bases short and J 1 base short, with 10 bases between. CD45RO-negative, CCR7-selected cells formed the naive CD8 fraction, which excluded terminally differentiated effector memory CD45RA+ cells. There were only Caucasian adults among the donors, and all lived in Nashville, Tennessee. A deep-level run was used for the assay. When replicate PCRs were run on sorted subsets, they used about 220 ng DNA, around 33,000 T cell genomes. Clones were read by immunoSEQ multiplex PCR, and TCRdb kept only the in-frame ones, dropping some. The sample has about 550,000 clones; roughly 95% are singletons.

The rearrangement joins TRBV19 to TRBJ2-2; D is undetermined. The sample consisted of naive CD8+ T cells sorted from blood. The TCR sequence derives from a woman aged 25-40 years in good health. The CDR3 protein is CASTRKRNTGELFF. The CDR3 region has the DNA TGTGCCAGTACCAGGAAAAGGAACACCGGGGAGCTGTTTTTT.